This T cell receptor (beta chain) was captured by sequencing in a study of blood T cell repertoires in COVID-19. Overall study: The United States, Italy and Spain supplied acute and convalescent COVID-19 samples. Sources were T cells, B-cell-depleted T cells, or PBMCs; the material itself was cDNA or gDNA.

Source study methods: Estimated nucleated cell counts came from reference gene primer amplification. TCRdb's table, derived via immunoSEQ multiplex PCR, lists solely in-frame clones and lacks some. The V and J calls and clone size come from that table; D and trimming were worked out from the DNA. The data hold 13,000 or so clones, with around 90% observed a single time. Trimming took 6 bases from V and 6 from J; bases not matched to a gene: 10. Germline V CDR1 and CDR2: KGHDR, SFDVKD. The CDR3 has 15 residues. As for this clone: This specimen includes other DNA sequences encoding the same CDR3.

Sequenced material: peripheral blood. This receptor was taken from a human donor with active COVID-19. The donor label of this sample is uncertain. The chain links TRBV24-1 to TRBJ2-1; TRBD2 matches at 7 bases. CDR3 region: CATSPGGSGVNEQFF. The CDR3 DNA reads as TGTGCCACCAGTCCCGGGGGGTCCGGGGTCAATGAGCAGTTCTTC.